This TCR beta chain was recorded in a study of cytomegalovirus exposure and HLA in healthy donors (dated by TCRdb to between 2016 and 2019). Broadly, across the study: An earlier analysis of 587 of the donors reported approximately 280 Gb of sequence data and 90 million to 120 million unique TCR beta sequences obtained from around 190 million T cells. Approximately 300 gigabases of sequencing data and around 88 million unique TCR sequences made up an early release that covered approximately 620 HLA-typed donors. Among the roughly 370 genotyped donors, approximately 82% belonged to the genetic ancestry cluster associated with self-reported Caucasian donors. The study aimed to test whether cataloging public T cell receptors could reveal signatures of past pathogen exposure. The T cell repertoires of 670 or so subjects were profiled by immunosequencing and related to cytomegalovirus serostatus. In addition to the first cohort of 650 to 800 subjects, a separate validation cohort of over 90 different subjects was used. High-throughput TCR immunosequencing, statistical association of individual TCRs with disease status, and machine learning were combined to predict cytomegalovirus infection status. A later analysis re-examined previously published TCR beta repertoires from about 670 donors and added high-resolution HLA genotyping to investigate patterns of TCR occurrence. Rather than using new phenotypic data, the later analysis identified candidate immune exposures from TCR beta sequences and from how often those sequences occurred across donors. An earlier analysis of approximately 500 of the donors applied high-throughput TCR beta sequencing to assess whether each TCR beta V gene segment acted as functional or pseudogenic. Donor age, sex, ethnicity and CMV serostatus were compiled alongside the repertoire data. A later genetic analysis took genome-wide SNP genotypes for about three fifths of the 666 donors and used that subset as a discovery cohort. Every repertoire in the discovery cohort had been generated on one and the same sequencing platform. HLA typing included class I and class II loci at four-digit resolution. The number of typed donors differed by locus: roughly 620-640 for A, B, C, DRB1 and DQB1; 522 for DQA1; some 590 for DPA1; and approximately 450 for DPB1. About five DR-DQ haplotypes were handled as single units for association and clustering, since linkage in the cohort was strong. On average, 235,054 unique TCR beta nucleotide sequences were sequenced per donor among several hundred genotyped donors of the cohort, with roughly 18% of those sequences being non-productive. Study-level results and caveats: In the study, 150 to 200 TCR beta chains were listed as associated with cytomegalovirus. According to a later genetic analysis, donors in an Asian-associated ancestry cluster had fewer N-insertions in productive TCRs than the approximately 670-donor mean. A further reported finding was that TCR beta sequences accurately predicted the HLA-A and HLA-B alleles for most subjects in the first cohort. Compared with equally common non-associated chains, HLA-associated TCR beta chains in a later analysis were more clonally expanded and had lower generation probabilities. Sequencing depth was assumed to be roughly uniform across donors in the presence/absence analyses, though that assumption may not hold. In a later analysis, around 17,000 TCR beta sequences were associated with specific HLA alleles at a false discovery rate of 0.05. An earlier analysis of approximately 600 of the donors showed that most TCR beta V segments appeared in productive rearrangements either about 87% or about 30% of the time, which broadly matched IMGT annotations. Assigning TCR associations to individual alleles was difficult when HLA alleles, especially DR and DQ, strongly co-occurred. An association between a missense DCLRE1C variant and V-gene and J-gene trimming of TCR beta chains was found in a later genetic analysis and replicated in an independent cohort. For the cohort, immune exposure information was limited to CMV serostatus. Cytomegalovirus status was reported to be diagnosed by the classifier with high specificity and sensitivity in both the original and validation cohorts. Because HLA typing was missing for some donors at each locus, association tests included only the typed subset. Most CMV-associated TCR beta chains appeared to be HLA-restricted in a later analysis, and the HLA associations seemed to be driven largely by CMV exposure. Correlated functional status among segregating V segments might reflect linkage disequilibrium, but an unknown experimental factor could not be ruled out. In this cohort, only TCR beta chains were sequenced, and detectable features were limited by the absence of alpha or paired-chain data. The earlier analysis of some 560 of the donors excluded some 15 rarely observed V segments, including chromosome 9 orphons, because counts were too low. Most TCR sequences were observed very rarely across donors, whereas some public TCRs were present in many individuals. In a later analysis, the rate of TCR association differed among HLA loci, with DRB1 alleles having the most associated TCRs and HLA-C alleles having the fewest. According to the authors, the approach could potentially be generalized to other disease states and immunological phenotypes. Some IMGT-functional V segments, including TRBV6-2 and TRBV6-3, could not be told apart with the 87-base-pair reads, so those segments were excluded. According to a later analysis, parvovirus B19, influenza, CMV and Epstein-Barr virus appeared linked to several top co-occurrence clusters. Three of the identified cytomegalovirus-associated TCR beta chains were confirmed in vitro to be specific for cytomegalovirus antigens. A cluster of highly shared sequence variants was judged likely to represent a technical artifact of the sequencing pipeline.

Trimming removed 4 bases from V and 4 bases from J; the gene matches leave 6 bases unexplained. Reading the germline V gene (reference sequence) gives CDR1 LNHDA and CDR2 SQIVND. Including the terminal cysteine and phenylalanine, the CDR3 comprises 16 residues. Just the 48-base CDR3 DNA is kept, in frame starting at base 1. In total, roughly 670 healthy bone marrow donors made up the cohort. Cohort members were all nominally healthy when sampled, although unrecorded immune exposures were likely present. The donor was CMV seropositive and belonged to the group of more than 250 seropositive cohort members. Every donor gave a peripheral blood sample, and the peripheral blood mononuclear cells from that sample were used for TCR beta sequencing. Genomic DNA extraction from the blood cell samples was performed with the Qiagen DNeasy Blood Extraction Kit. Remarks on this clone: Its binding antigen is unknown. Within one base of it there is no much larger clone, and no base qualities were kept.

Libraries came from the immunoSEQ multiplex PCR assay. The multiplex PCR relied on a mix of 60 forward primers for TCR Vbeta segments and 13 reverse primers for TCR Jbeta segments. A multiplex PCR assay on genomic DNA amplified the CDR3 region of rearranged TCR beta genes. On the Illumina HiSeq System, the amplified TCR beta libraries were sequenced as 87-base-pair reads. The source study handled its data this way. A later analysis counted approximately 76 million unique TCR beta chains across the 640 or so repertoires, and around 9.9 million of these chains were shared by at least two donors. Raw reads were error-corrected and collapsed into unique sequences with a nearest-neighbor algorithm that merged closely related sequences to remove PCR and sequencing errors. CDR3 sequences were aligned to IMGT reference sequences to assign V, D and J gene segments. For a sequence to be retained, at least a six-nucleotide match to both a V gene segment and a J gene segment was required. Rearrangements were called productive when the CDR3 lacked stop codons and stayed in frame with V and J; all others were non-productive. Following IMGT convention, CDR3 was defined as the stretch from the second conserved V-encoded cysteine up to the conserved J-encoded phenylalanine. The earlier analysis of 450 to 750 of the donors excluded any sequence lacking an unambiguous match to a single V gene segment. An earlier analysis of about 590 of the donors classified V segments as functional when productive rearrangements were above 56.7% and as segregating when the standard deviation between donors was above 5%. A statistical classification framework was developed to diagnose cytomegalovirus status using the catalog of TCR beta chain sequences. In a later analysis, V and J genes were assigned by comparing TCR nucleotide sequences against IMGT/GENE-DB human TR gene sequences. A later analysis assigned CDR3 sequences and most-parsimonious VDJ recombination scenarios with the TCRdist pipeline. In a later analysis, every TCR beta chain was defined by the combination of its CDR3 amino acid sequence and its V-gene family, and reads without a unique V-gene family were dropped. To address suspected cross-contamination and a sequencing artifact, a later analysis removed 592 highly shared, low-generation-probability nucleotide sequences. For each public chain, a later analysis derived a clonal expansion index from normalized ranks of inferred template counts within each repertoire. Generation probabilities in a later analysis came from a VDJ recombination model fitted to out-of-frame rearrangements, and those results were checked against IGoR. In a later analysis, TCR-TCR, TCR-HLA and TCR-CMV co-occurrence was scored with hypergeometric tests, and a repertoire-size bias correction was applied to TCR pairs. To estimate false discovery rates, a later analysis permuted the HLA or CMV assignments 20 times. In a later analysis, co-occurring TCRs were grouped with DBSCAN, and TCRdist sequence similarity was added when clustering was performed within HLA-allele-positive subsets. Repertoires with fewer than 30,000 or more than 120,000 public chains, plus five repertoires with anomalous nucleotide sharing, were excluded from co-occurrence clustering. The clones in this table, taken by TCRdb from immuneACCESS, are in-frame only. Not every clone is retained; where verified, under half of the shortfall comes from an unresolved V gene, and the cause of the rest is unknown. The V and J calls and clone size are taken from that table; D and trimming were inferred from the DNA. Counted in this sample were more than 85,000 clones; under 85% of them appeared once. Together, the top ten hold 7.7% of the sample.

The V and J segments used are TRBV19 and TRBJ2-6, with 8 junctional bases fitting TRBD1. The receptor comes from a woman in her forties or fifties in good health and CMV-seropositive. Material for sequencing was PBMCs. The CDR3 sequence is CASSNGQGSGANVLTF. The DNA sequence reads TGTGCCAGTAGTAACGGACAGGGTTCGGGGGCCAACGTCCTGACTTTC.